The clone carrying this T cell receptor beta chain was detected once. Clones were sequenced by immunoSEQ multiplex PCR, and TCRdb holds only the in-frame ones, with some missing. The data show approximately 32,000 clones, around nine tenths seen once. The data were obtained in a study of OX40 agonist ivuxolimab in advanced cancers. The V gene lost 8 bases and the J gene lost 0 bases, with 10 bases spanning the gap. The CDR3 is made up of 13 amino acids. Germline V lookup: CDR1 MNHEY, CDR2 SVGAGI. The specimen comprised CD4+ or CD8+ T cells sorted from blood, sampled in a trial of the OX40 agonist ivuxolimab. V usage is TRBV6-5 and J usage is TRBJ1-1; D not resolved. This TCR was sampled from an adult with an advanced solid tumor such as melanoma, head and neck, liver or kidney cancer. As DNA, the CDR3 is TGTGCCAGCTCCCTGGTCCTGAACACTGAAGCTTTCTTT. Amino acid sequence: CASSLVLNTEAFF.